These 24 T cell receptor beta chains were all obtained from the same sample, sequenced in a study of CXCR3-negative and CXCR3-positive naive CD8 T cells. Libraries were UMI-labeled 5' RACE TRB cDNA. TCRdb reprocessed the 5' RACE reads and stores each CDR3 protein as one record, lacking DNA. Its table records some 38,000 distinct CDR3 sequences. Sequencing was performed on memory CD8+ T cells from blood. The receptors shown here come from a human donor in good health. Some clones in this sample may be carry-over from other donors' samples.

CDR3 residues: CASRPLAGDTYEQYF. V gene TRBV12-3 or TRBV12-4 combines with J gene TRBJ2-7; TCRdb designates TRBD2, a call that cannot be tested without DNA. The CDR3 sequence is 15 residues long.

This rearrangement joins TRBV5-1 to TRBJ2-7; checking the TCRdb D call of TRBD1 is not possible without DNA. Germline-derived CDR1 and CDR2 are SGHRS and YFSETQ. The CDR3 consists of 13 residues. The CDR3 sequence: CASSSGTGLEQYF.

J is TRBJ1-1 and V is TRBV6-5; the TCRdb D gene call, TRBD1, has no DNA to confirm it. CDR1 and CDR2 from the germline V gene are MNHEY and SVGAGI. The CDR3 has 14 residues. The CDR3 is CASSPMGGNTEAFF.

The CDR3 loop is CASSTDYYEQYF. The chain has TRBV4-2 and TRBJ2-7. The CDR3 covers 12 residues. Germline assignment: CDR1 LGHNA and CDR2 YNFKEQ.

The CDR3 sequence is CSVEALSGRAYEQYF. This rearrangement joins TRBV29-1 to TRBJ2-7; TCRdb lists TRBD2, though no DNA is available to test this call. The germline V gene encodes CDR1 SQVTM and CDR2 ANQGSEA. CDR3 length: 15 amino acids.

The chain carries TRBV4-1 and TRBJ1-5. This CDR3 region has 17 residues. Germline V gene lookup returns CDR1 MGHRA and CDR2 YSYEKL. This chain's CDR3 is CASSQGVETALNQPQHF.

V usage is TRBV5-6 and J usage is TRBJ1-2; TCRdb designates TRBD1, a call that cannot be tested without DNA. CDR1 and CDR2 from the germline V gene are SGHDT and YYEEEE. CDR3 length: 16 residues. The CDR3 spells CASSLAGYRVRDGYTF.

The chain is built from TRBV20-1 and TRBJ2-7; the TRBD1 assignment by TCRdb is unverifiable without DNA. Germline-derived CDR1 and CDR2 are DFQATT and SNEGSKA (reference sequence). The CDR3 contains 13 residues. CDR3 amino acids: CSATGTFSYEQYF.

The chain couples TRBV28 to TRBJ1-2; TCRdb lists TRBD1, though no DNA is available to test this call. CDR3 length: 14 residues. Germline V gene data show CDR1 as MDHEN and CDR2 as SYDVKM. The CDR3 spells CASSFKGAGYGYTF.

This clonotype registers large by frequency. The rearrangement joins TRBV9 to TRBJ2-7. Germline CDR1 reads SGDLS; CDR2 reads YYNGEE. The CDR3 length is 13 residues. The CDR3: CASSVGQTYEQYF.

This chain connects TRBV6-4 to TRBJ2-3; TCRdb's D call, TRBD2, is unchecked because there is no DNA. The CDR3 contains 16 residues. Germline V gives CDR1 MRHNA, CDR2 SNTAGT. This CDR3 is CASSGVAGGPPDTQYF.

The V call is TRBV20-1, the J call TRBJ2-7; the TCRdb D gene call, TRBD2, has no DNA to confirm it. Germline CDR1 reads DFQATT; CDR2 reads SNEGSKA (reference sequence). This CDR3 region has 13 residues. The CDR3 sequence is CSATSGGDYEQYF.

The chain has TRBV5-1 and TRBJ1-1; TCRdb's D gene call, TRBD1, goes unchecked for lack of DNA. This CDR3 has 14 residues. The V gene's germline CDR1 is SGHRS and CDR2 YFSETQ. The CDR3: CASSPGEGATEAFF. Full variable domain (remainder filled in from reference TRBV5-1 and TRBJ1-1): KAGVTQTPRYLIKTRGQQVTLSCSPISGHRSVSWYQQTPGQGLQFLFEYFSETQRNKGNFPGRFSGRQFSNSRSEMNVSTLELGDSALYLCASSPGEGATEAFFGQGTRLTVV.

The chain combines TRBV7-9 with TRBJ2-1; TCRdb's D call, TRBD1, is unchecked because there is no DNA. The CDR3 has 13 amino acids. Germline V gives CDR1 SEHNR, CDR2 FQNEAQ (reference sequence). The CDR3 spells CASETGRNNEQFF.

The chain recombines TRBV5-4 with TRBJ2-7. CDR1 is SGHNT, CDR2 YYREEE, per germline (reference sequence). The CDR3 sequence is 13 residues long. This chain's CDR3 is CASSFDQSYEQYF. Full variable domain (rest looked up from reference TRBV5-4 and TRBJ2-7): ETGVTQSPTHLIKTRGQQVTLRCSSQSGHNTVSWYQQALGQGPQFIFQYYREEENGRGNFPPRFSGLQFPNYSSELNVNALELDDSALYLCASSFDQSYEQYFGPGTRLTVT.

The chain couples TRBV7-2 to TRBJ2-1; as DNA is missing, the TRBD1 call by TCRdb cannot be tested. The CDR3 runs 15 residues. CDR1 SGHTA and CDR2 FQGNSA come from the germline V gene. The CDR3 loop reads CASKVGQATYNEQFF.

The chain is built from TRBV7-2 and TRBJ2-1; without DNA, the TCRdb call of TRBD1 cannot be checked. Germline assignment: CDR1 SGHTA and CDR2 FQGNSA. The CDR3 is 15 residues long. Here the CDR3 reads CASSFIRTNYNEQFF. Combining the CDR3 with reference TRBV7-2 and TRBJ2-1 gives the whole variable domain GAGVSQSPSNKVTEKGKDVELRCDPISGHTALYWYRQSLGQGLEFLIYFQGNSAPDKSGLPSDRFSAERTGGSVSTLTIQRTQQEDSAVYLCASSFIRTNYNEQFFGPGTRLTVL.

This rearrangement joins TRBV7-3 to TRBJ2-7; the D gene TCRdb calls, TRBD1, cannot be checked with no DNA. The CDR3 extends over 13 amino acids. Germline V CDR1 and CDR2: SGHTA, FQGTGA. CDR3 protein: CASSFTGGLEQYF. Full variable domain (outside the CDR3, taken from reference TRBV7-3 and TRBJ2-7): GAGVSQTPSNKVTEKGKYVELRCDPISGHTALYWYRQSLGQGPEFLIYFQGTGAADDSGLPNDRFFAVRPEGSVSTLKIQRTERGDSAVYLCASSFTGGLEQYFGPGTRLTVT.

J is TRBJ1-2 and V is TRBV9; TCRdb lists TRBD1, though no DNA is available to test this call. Germline-derived CDR1 and CDR2 are SGDLS and YYNGEE. This CDR3 has 13 amino acids. The CDR3: CASSGSYRDGYTF.

The rearrangement uses TRBV11-2 and TRBJ1-1. The CDR3 extends over 16 amino acids. Germline lookup yields CDR1 SGHAT and CDR2 FQNNGV. This chain's CDR3 is CASSLDQDVGYTEAFF.

The chain joins TRBV4-3 to TRBJ1-4. The CDR3 totals 16 residues. Germline V CDR1 and CDR2: LGHNA, YSLEER. The CDR3 spells CASSQALGEWDEKLFF.

This CDR3 is CATSLSGTGGVEDEAFF. This chain links TRBV15 with TRBJ1-1; TCRdb gives TRBD1 as the D gene, but with no DNA this cannot be confirmed. The germline V gene has CDR1 LNHNV and CDR2 YYDKDF (reference sequence). The CDR3 is 17 amino acids.

The rearrangement links TRBV20-1 to TRBJ2-7; lacking DNA, the TRBD2 call made by TCRdb goes unchecked. The CDR3 contains 16 residues. The V gene's germline CDR1 is DFQATT and CDR2 SNEGSKA (reference sequence). The CDR3 protein is CSVGLRTSGETYEQYF.

The chain links TRBV7-8 to TRBJ2-5; absent DNA, TCRdb's TRBD2 call cannot be checked. CDR1 is SGHVS, CDR2 FQNEAQ, per germline. This CDR3 is built from 13 residues. CDR3 residues: CASSSPGLALKYF. Variable domain in full (rest from reference TRBV7-8 and TRBJ2-5): GAGVSQSPRYKVAKRGQDVALRCDPISGHVSLFWYQQALGQGPEFLTYFQNEAQLDKSGLPSDRFFAERPEGSVSTLKIQRTQQEDSAVYLCASSSPGLALKYFGPGTRLLVL.